The following is a T cell receptor beta chain sequence with its context. This CDR3 is built from 12 residues. Germline V CDR1 and CDR2: SQVTM, ANQGSEA. With V trimmed by 4 bases and J by 4 bases, 2 bases remained unmatched. The data derive from a study of PD-1 blockade in classical Hodgkin lymphoma. Brentuximab vedotin exposure varied, and every patient relapsed after autologous stem cell transplantation. Repertoires were generated with immunoSEQ multiplex PCR, while TCRdb's copy carries only in-frame clones and drops some. The sample consists of over 6,000 clones, 86% of them appearing once. The sequence was collected from a human donor with classical Hodgkin lymphoma. This chain connects TRBV29-1 to TRBJ2-5; 8 bases line up with TRBD1. The specimen was peripheral blood mononuclear cells (PBMCs), collected before the second cycle of nivolumab. CDR3 nucleotides: TGCAGCGTTGGGACAGGGTTAGAGACCCAGTACTTC. Protein product: CSVGTGLETQYF.